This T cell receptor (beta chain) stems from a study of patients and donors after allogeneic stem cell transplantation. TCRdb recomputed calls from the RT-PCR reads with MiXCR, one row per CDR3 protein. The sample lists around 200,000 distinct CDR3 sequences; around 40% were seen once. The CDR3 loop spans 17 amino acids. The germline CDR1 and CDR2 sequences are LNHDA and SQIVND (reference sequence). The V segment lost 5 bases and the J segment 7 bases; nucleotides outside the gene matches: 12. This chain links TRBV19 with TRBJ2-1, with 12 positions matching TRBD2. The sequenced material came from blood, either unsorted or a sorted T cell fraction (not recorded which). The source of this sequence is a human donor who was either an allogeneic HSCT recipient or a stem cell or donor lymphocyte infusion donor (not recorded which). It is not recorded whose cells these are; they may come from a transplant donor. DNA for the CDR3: TGTGCCAGTAGTGCCCTAGCGGGGGGGCCCGGGGAGAATGAGCAGTTCTTC. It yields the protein CASSALAGGPGENEQFF.